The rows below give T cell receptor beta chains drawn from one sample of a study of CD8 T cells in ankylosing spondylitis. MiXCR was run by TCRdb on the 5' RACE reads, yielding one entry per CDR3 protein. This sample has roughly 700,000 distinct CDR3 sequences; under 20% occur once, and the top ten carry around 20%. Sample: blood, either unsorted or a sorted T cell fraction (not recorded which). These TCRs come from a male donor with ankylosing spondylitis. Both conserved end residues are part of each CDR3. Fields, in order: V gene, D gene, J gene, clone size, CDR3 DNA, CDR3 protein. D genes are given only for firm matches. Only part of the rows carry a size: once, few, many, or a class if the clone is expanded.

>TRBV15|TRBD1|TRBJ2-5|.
TGTGCCACCAGCAGGCTGACAGGGGAGGAGACCCAGTACTTC
CATSRLTGEETQYF
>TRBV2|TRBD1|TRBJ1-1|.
TGTGCCAGCAGGTTGACAGGGGAGACTGAAGCTTTCTTT
CASRLTGETEAFF
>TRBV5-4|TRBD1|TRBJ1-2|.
TGTGCCAGCAGCTTCCGGGACAGGGGGTTGTATGGCTACACCTTC
CASSFRDRGLYGYTF
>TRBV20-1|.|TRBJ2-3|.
TGCAGTGCTAGAGATCTGGGGTCAGCCCACCTGCACACAGATACGCAGTATTTT
CSARDLGSAHLHTDTQYF
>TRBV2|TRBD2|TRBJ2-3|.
TGTGCCAGCAGCCCCCGGGGGAGGGCCGCCAGCACAGATACGCAGTATTTT
CASSPRGRAASTDTQYF
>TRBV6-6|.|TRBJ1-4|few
TGTGCCAGCAGGCCCAGGGGTTTCGAAAAACTGTTTTTT
CASRPRGFEKLFF
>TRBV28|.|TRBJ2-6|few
TGTGCCAGCAGTCCACGGACCAGCTCTGGGGCCAACGTCCTGACTTTC
CASSPRTSSGANVLTF
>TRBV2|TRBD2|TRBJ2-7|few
TGTGCCAGCAGTCCCACGACTAGCGGTGAGCAGTACTTC
CASSPTTSGEQYF
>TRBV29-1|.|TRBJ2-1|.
TGCAGCGTTGACGACTACAATGAGCAGTTCTTC
CSVDDYNEQFF
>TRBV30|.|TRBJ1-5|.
TGTGCCTGGAGTCGGGGCATCGGTCAGCCCCAGCATTTT
CAWSRGIGQPQHF
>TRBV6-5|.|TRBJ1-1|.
TGTGCCAGCGGGGGCAGGGGCTTAACTGAAGCTTTCTTT
CASGGRGLTEAFF
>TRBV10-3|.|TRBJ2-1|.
TGTGCCATCAGTGGGGACGGGGGGCCCCACGGAGAGCAGTTCTTC
CAISGDGGPHGEQFF
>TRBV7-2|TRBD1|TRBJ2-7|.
TGTGCCAGCAGCCGGGACAGGGCGACCTACGAGCAGTACTTC
CASSRDRATYEQYF
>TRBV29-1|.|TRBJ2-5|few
TGCAGCGTTGATTTAGAGCAAGAGACCCAGTACTTC
CSVDLEQETQYF
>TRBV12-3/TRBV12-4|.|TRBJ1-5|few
TGTGCCAGCAGTTTGGATAGGGGAACAATGCAGCCCCAGCATTTT
CASSLDRGTMQPQHF
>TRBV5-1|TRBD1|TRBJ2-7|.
TGCGCCAGCAGCTCCTTAGGACAGGGGACCTACGAGCAGTACTTC
CASSSLGQGTYEQYF
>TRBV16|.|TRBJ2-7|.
TGTGCCAGCAGCCAGCCCAGGGACACCTACGAGCAGTACTTC
CASSQPRDTYEQYF
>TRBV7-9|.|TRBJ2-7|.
TGTGCCAGCAGCTTAGCGTACCGGGACGAGCAGTACTTC
CASSLAYRDEQYF
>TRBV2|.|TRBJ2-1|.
TGTGCCAGCAGTGACCTCCGGACAGCAAATTTCAATGAGCAGTTCTTC
CASSDLRTANFNEQFF
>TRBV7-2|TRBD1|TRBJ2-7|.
TGTGCCAGCAGCCCGTGGACAGGGCGCTACGAGCAGTACTTC
CASSPWTGRYEQYF
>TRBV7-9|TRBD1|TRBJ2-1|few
TGTGCCAGCAGCTTAGTGGCCGGGACAGGGGAATTCAATGAGCAGTTCTTC
CASSLVAGTGEFNEQFF
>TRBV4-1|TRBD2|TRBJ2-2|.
TGCGCCAGCAGCCGCGAGCGGGAGGGCGGAGCGAACACCGGGGAGCTGTTTTTT
CASSREREGGANTGELFF
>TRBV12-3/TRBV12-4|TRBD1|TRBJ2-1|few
TGTGCCAGCAGCCGGGGACAGGGGGCATCTGAGCAGTTCTTC
CASSRGQGASEQFF
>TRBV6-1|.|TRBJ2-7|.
TGTGCCAGCAGTCCTCATCGCGCCCCCTCCTACGAGCAGTACTTC
CASSPHRAPSYEQYF
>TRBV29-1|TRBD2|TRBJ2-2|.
TGCAGCGTTGTGGCTAGCGGGGGGCCGAACACCGGGGAGCTGTTTTTT
CSVVASGGPNTGELFF
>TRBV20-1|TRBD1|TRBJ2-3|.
TGCAGTGCGGGGGGCGGACAGGGCGGGCCGTGGACGCAGTATTTT
CSAGGGQGGPWTQYF
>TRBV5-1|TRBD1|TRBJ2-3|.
TGCGCCAGCAGAAGACAGGGCGACTATACCACAGATACGCAGTATTTT
CASRRQGDYTTDTQYF
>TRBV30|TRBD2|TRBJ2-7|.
TGTGCCTGGACCTGGGGGGGACAGCAGTACTTC
CAWTWGGQQYF
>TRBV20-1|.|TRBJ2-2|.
TGCAGTGCTAGAGGTGGGGAGATGAACACCGGGGAGCTGTTTTTT
CSARGGEMNTGELFF
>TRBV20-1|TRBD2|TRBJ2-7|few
TGCAGTGCTTGGACTAGCGGGAGCTACGAGCAGTACTTC
CSAWTSGSYEQYF
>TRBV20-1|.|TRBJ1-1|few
TGCAGTGCTAGAGATCTTGCCCGGGAGACCACTGAAGCTTTCTTT
CSARDLARETTEAFF
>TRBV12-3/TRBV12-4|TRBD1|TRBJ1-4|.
TGTGCCAGCAGTAGAACAGGGGGAGCTAATGAAAAACTGTTTTTT
CASSRTGGANEKLFF
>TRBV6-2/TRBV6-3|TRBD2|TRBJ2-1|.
TGTGCCAGCAGTCACGGACTAGCGGGAGGAAGTAGGAATGAGCAGTTCTTC
CASSHGLAGGSRNEQFF
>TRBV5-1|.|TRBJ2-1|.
TGCGCCAGCAGTACATTGGGGGGCAGTTTCGATGAGCAGTTCTTC
CASSTLGGSFDEQFF
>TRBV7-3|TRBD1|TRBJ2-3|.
TGTGCCAGCAGCCAACAGGGGGCGCCTGGAGATACGCAGTATTTT
CASSQQGAPGDTQYF
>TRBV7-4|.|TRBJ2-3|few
TGTGCCAGCAGCCTTTTCGTGTCCCATACGCAGTATTTT
CASSLFVSHTQYF
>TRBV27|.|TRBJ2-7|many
TGTGCCACCCGAAGAAGGTACCTCACCGACGAGCAGTACTTC
CATRRRYLTDEQYF
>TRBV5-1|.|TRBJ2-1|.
TGCGCCAGCAGCTTGGCTGTGGATGAGCAGTTCTTC
CASSLAVDEQFF
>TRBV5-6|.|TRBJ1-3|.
TGTGCCAGCAGCTTGGGGGGGCAGGTGAGGGAAGTTGGAAACACCATATATTTT
CASSLGGQVREVGNTIYF
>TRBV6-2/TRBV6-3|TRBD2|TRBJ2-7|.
TGTGCCAGCAGTTACTCTGTGGCGGGAGGGCCCTACGAGCAGTACTTC
CASSYSVAGGPYEQYF
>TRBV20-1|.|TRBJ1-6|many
TGCAGTGCAGGTAGCCAGGGAGGCTATAATTCACCCCTCCACTTT
CSAGSQGGYNSPLHF
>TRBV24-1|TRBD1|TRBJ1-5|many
TGTGCCACCAGTGGGGACAGGGGTAATCAGCCCCAGCATTTT
CATSGDRGNQPQHF
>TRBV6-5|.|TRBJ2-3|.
TGTGCCAGCAGTTACTCGGGACTCTCGGATACGCAGTATTTT
CASSYSGLSDTQYF
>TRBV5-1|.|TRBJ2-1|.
TGCGCCAGCAGCTTGTTTACTGGGGGCCGACCATACAATGAGCAGTTCTTC
CASSLFTGGRPYNEQFF
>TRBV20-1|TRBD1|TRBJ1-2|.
TGCAGTGCTAGACTAACAGGGGGTGACTATGGCTACACCTTC
CSARLTGGDYGYTF
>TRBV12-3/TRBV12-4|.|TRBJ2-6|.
TGTGCCAGCAGTACACTCGTTGGCTCTGGGGCCAACGTCCTGACTTTC
CASSTLVGSGANVLTF
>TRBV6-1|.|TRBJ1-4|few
TGTGCCAGCAGTCGCCGGTTAAAGACTAATGAAAAACTGTTTTTT
CASSRRLKTNEKLFF